The 30 T cell receptor beta chains below all came from one sample that was sequenced in a study of blood T cell repertoires in COVID-19. This table comes from immunoSEQ multiplex PCR, and its TCRdb copy is limited to in-frame clones, with some not included. The table shows some 200,000 clones, with about 78% occurring only once. Sequencing used peripheral blood. These receptor sequences come from a woman between 65 and 79 years old with acute or convalescent COVID-19.

The chain carries TRBV19 and TRBJ1-5, with D unclear. Germline-derived CDR1 and CDR2 are LNHDA and SQIVND (reference sequence). V lost 3 bases to trimming and J lost 5 bases, with 8 bases between them. The CDR3 runs to 13 residues. CDR3 bases: TGTGCCAGTAGTATGCAGTATGATCAGCCCCAGCATTTT. It translates to CASSMQYDQPQHF.

The chain uses TRBV2 and TRBJ1-1, with 7 bases identical to TRBD1. V lost 8 bases to trimming and J lost 4 bases; unmatched junction nucleotides: 10. Germline CDR1 is SNHLY and CDR2 is FYNNEI. This CDR3 spans 14 amino acids. The CDR3 is CASFFGQAGTEAFF. As DNA, the CDR3 is TGTGCCAGCTTCTTTGGACAGGCGGGCACTGAAGCTTTCTTT.

The V gene is TRBV2, the J gene TRBJ1-5, with D maybe TRBD1 (5 bases). V gave up 7 bases and J gave up 5 bases, with 12 bases separating them. The germline V gene has CDR1 SNHLY and CDR2 FYNNEI. This CDR3 is 13 amino acids long. In nucleotides, the CDR3 is TGTGCCAGCACGCGGGGCCTGGATCAGCCCCAGCATTTT. It translates to CASTRGLDQPQHF.

About this clone: Other DNA sequences in this specimen translate into the identical CDR3. This chain links TRBV18 with TRBJ2-6; no reliable D call. The length of the CDR3 is 14 residues. Trimming took off 3 bases at V and 2 bases at J, with 5 bases between the two ends. Germline CDR1 KGHSH, CDR2 LQKENI. In nucleotides, the CDR3 is TGTGCCAGCTCACCTTCCACTGGGGCCAACGTCCTGACTTTC. This translates into CASSPSTGANVLTF.

The genes are TRBV27 and TRBJ1-5; the D is unclear. Germline V gives CDR1 MNHEY, CDR2 SMNVEV (reference sequence). CDR3 length: 13 amino acids. V lost 2 bases, J lost 4 bases, and 6 bases lay in between. The CDR3 region is CASSLGPNQPQHF. In DNA, the CDR3 is TGTGCCAGCAGTTTAGGCCCTAATCAGCCCCAGCATTTT.

The chain carries TRBV7-3 and TRBJ2-6; the D is unclear. CDR1 SGHTA and CDR2 FQGTGA come from the germline V gene. The CDR3 totals 14 residues. The V end was cut by 5 bases, the J end by 3 bases, with 8 bases between. The CDR3 region is CASSPLVGANVLTF. The CDR3 DNA sequence: TGTGCCAGCAGCCCCCTTGTTGGGGCCAACGTCCTGACTTTC.

In this sample, this clone turned up a few times. The chain has TRBV6-2 or TRBV6-3 and TRBJ2-3; the D is unclear. The CDR3 is made up of 16 amino acids. The germline CDR1 and CDR2 sequences are MNHEY and SVGEGT. Trimming took off 0 bases at V and 0 bases at J, with 10 bases between the two ends. Here the CDR3 reads CASSYSRESSTDTQYF. CDR3 nucleotides: TGTGCCAGCAGTTACTCGAGAGAATCCAGCACAGATACGCAGTATTTT.

The genes are TRBV11-2 and TRBJ2-3; D is uncertain. CDR3 size: 16 residues. Per germline, CDR1 SGHAT and CDR2 FQNNGV. V was clipped by 1 base and J by 0 bases, with 11 bases between them. DNA for the CDR3: TGTGCCAGCAGCTTAGTGGGCACAACGAGCACAGATACGCAGTATTTT. Its translation: CASSLVGTTSTDTQYF.

The chain carries TRBV11-2 and TRBJ2-5; 7 nucleotides agree with TRBD1. The germline V gene encodes CDR1 SGHAT and CDR2 FQNNGV. The V and J ends lost 5 bases and 0 bases, in that order; junction bases with no gene match: 9. CDR3 length: 16 amino acids. The CDR3 is CASSILTGTYQETQYF. The CDR3 nucleotides are TGTGCCAGCAGCATCTTGACAGGGACCTACCAAGAGACCCAGTACTTC.

The rearrangement uses TRBV5-1 and TRBJ2-7; tentative D call: TRBD1 (6 bases). Germline CDR1 SGHRS, CDR2 YFSETQ. The germline V and J ends were trimmed by 0 bases and 3 bases, with 13 bases remaining between them. The CDR3 spans 15 residues. The CDR3 coding sequence is TGCGCCAGCAGCTTGGCCGTAGCAGGGGTCTACGAGCAGTACTTC. Protein sequence: CASSLAVAGVYEQYF.

The DNA of the CDR3 is TGCGCCAGCAGCTCCGGGGGAGCCGGACACAATGAGCAGTTCTTC. It encodes CASSSGGAGHNEQFF. This chain joins TRBV5-1 and TRBJ2-1; perhaps TRBD2 as D (6 bases). V gave up 3 bases and J gave up 5 bases, with 15 bases separating them. Germline loops: CDR1 SGHRS, CDR2 YFSETQ. The CDR3 runs 15 residues.

The chain recombines TRBV10-3 with TRBJ2-3; TRBD2 agrees at 8 bases. The CDR3 length is 15 residues. The V segment lost 7 bases and the J segment 4 bases; nucleotides outside the gene matches: 10. The germline gives CDR1 ENHRY, CDR2 SYGVKD. The CDR3 sequence is CAITSGTGGSDTQYF. In DNA, the CDR3 is TGTGCCATCACTTCGGGGACGGGAGGGTCAGATACGCAGTATTTT.

The chain uses TRBV5-1 and TRBJ2-7; D possibly corresponds to TRBD1 (6 bases). Trimming took off 4 bases at V and 6 bases at J, with 14 bases between the two ends. Germline V lookup: CDR1 SGHRS, CDR2 YFSETQ. The CDR3 spans 13 residues. The CDR3 DNA is TGCGCCAGCAGCCTCGGGACACCGGCCGAGCAGTACTTC. This codes for CASSLGTPAEQYF.

The V gene is TRBV4-1, the J gene TRBJ2-5, with TRBD2 matching over 14 bases. Germline CDR1 is MGHRA and CDR2 is YSYEKL. The CDR3 length is 19 residues. The V gene end was trimmed by 4 bases and the J gene end by 5 bases; junction bases not matched to a gene: 15. As DNA, the CDR3 is TGCGCCAGCAGCCCGGGACTAGCGGGAGTCCTTCTCCTCCGGGAGACCCAGTACTTC. It yields the protein CASSPGLAGVLLLRETQYF.

The chain carries TRBV18 and TRBJ1-1; 11 bases are shared with TRBD1. This CDR3 has 16 residues. The junction had 12 bases not matched to a gene; V was cut back by 6 bases and J by 6 bases. Germline V CDR1 and CDR2: KGHSH, LQKENI. CDR3 sequence: CASSPGTGGRKSEAFF. Written as DNA, the CDR3 is TGTGCCAGCTCGCCCGGGACAGGGGGACGGAAATCTGAAGCTTTCTTT.

Notes on this clone: At one boundary the junction diverges from the germline segment, which might be a read error. J is TRBJ2-7 and V is TRBV7-9; 7 bases align to TRBD1. Germline V gene sequence: CDR1 SEHNR, CDR2 FQNEAQ (reference sequence). The CDR3 totals 13 residues. The CDR3 here is CASRQGEIYEQYF. CDR3 nucleotides: TGTGCTAGCAGGCAGGGGGAGATCTACGAGCAGTACTTC.

V and J are TRBV27 and TRBJ1-4, with 9 nucleotides matching TRBD1. V was clipped by 4 bases and J by 12 bases; unmatched bases: 9. Germline loops: CDR1 MNHEY, CDR2 SMNVEV (reference sequence). The CDR3 length is 14 residues. CDR3 DNA: TGTGCCAGCAGTTGGTCCCGGGACAGGGAGGAACTGTTTTTT. Translation: CASSWSRDREELFF.

This clone has just one count. This chain uses TRBV11-2 with TRBJ2-7, with 7 bases matching TRBD1. After removal of 3 bases from V and 0 bases from J, the junction contained 5 bases not matched to a gene. The germline CDR1 and CDR2 sequences are SGHAT and FQNNGV. This CDR3 has 15 amino acids. The DNA for the CDR3 is TGTGCCAGCAGCTTCGCCGGGACAGTCTCCTACGAGCAGTACTTC. Translating it yields CASSFAGTVSYEQYF.

The chain combines TRBV7-2 with TRBJ2-7; TRBD1 matches at 7 bases. Germline assignment: CDR1 SGHTA and CDR2 FQGNSA. The CDR3 sequence is 14 residues long. With 5 bases clipped from V and 7 bases from J, the junction kept 11 bases outside the gene matches. The CDR3 region has the DNA TGTGCCAGCAGCGCGACAGGGCTGTCTGGGGAGCAGTACTTC. Protein product: CASSATGLSGEQYF.

V and J are TRBV3-1 (or the pseudogene TRBV3-2) and TRBJ2-6, with D perhaps matching TRBD1 (6 bases). Trimming stripped 2 bases from V and 9 bases from J, with 17 bases between. The CDR3 is made up of 16 amino acids. CDR1 and CDR2 (germline): LGHDT, YNNKEL (reference sequence). Here the CDR3 DNA reads TGTGCCAGCAGCCAATTGGGTCCCACAGGGTTCAACGTCCTGACTTTC. Its translation: CASSQLGPTGFNVLTF.

The rearrangement uses TRBV9 and TRBJ2-7; D is perhaps TRBD2 (6 bases). V lost 4 bases to trimming and J lost 0 bases, with 17 bases between them. The CDR3 has 16 amino acids. Germline CDR1 SGDLS, CDR2 YYNGEE. CDR3 bases: TGTGCCAGCAGCCCCCGGGACGGAGGGCTCTCCTACGAGCAGTACTTC. Its translation: CASSPRDGGLSYEQYF.

The chain combines TRBV5-5 with TRBJ2-7; D ambiguous. The germline V gene encodes CDR1 SGHKS and CDR2 YYEKEE (reference sequence). The V gene lost 4 bases and the J gene lost 0 bases, with 11 bases spanning the gap. The CDR3 is 14 residues long. The CDR3 spells CASSRHGNSYEQYF. Written as DNA, the CDR3 is TGTGCCAGCAGCCGACACGGAAACTCCTACGAGCAGTACTTC.

The gene calls are TRBV2 and TRBJ2-5, with a weak D call TRBD1 (6 bases). This CDR3 comprises 14 residues. In germline, CDR1 is SNHLY, CDR2 FYNNEI. V was cut by 6 bases and J by 5 bases, with 16 bases left in between. The CDR3 reads CASRRGQGKETQYF. As DNA, the CDR3 is TGTGCCAGCAGAAGGGGCCAGGGGAAGGAGACCCAGTACTTC.

The chain links TRBV28 to TRBJ2-7, with 8 nucleotides matching TRBD1. With V trimmed by 10 bases and J by 7 bases, 18 bases remained unmatched. Germline V gives CDR1 MDHEN, CDR2 SYDVKM. The CDR3 extends over 15 amino acids. The CDR3 DNA reads as TGTGCCATCGGCCCCGGGGCAGGGGGCTTAATTGAGCAGTACTTC. Translation: CAIGPGAGGLIEQYF.

The V call is TRBV18, the J call TRBJ2-3; the D gene is possibly TRBD1 (5 bases). The ends were cut back, 5 bases at V and 0 bases at J, with 12 bases in the middle. Germline-derived CDR1 and CDR2 are KGHSH and LQKENI. The CDR3 spans 15 residues. CDR3: CASSTLGQSTDTQYF. CDR3 in DNA: TGTGCCAGCTCAACCTTGGGGCAGAGCACAGATACGCAGTATTTT.

This chain joins TRBV6-2 or TRBV6-3 and TRBJ1-4; no firm D call. Germline V CDR1 and CDR2: MNHEY, SVGEGT. The CDR3 is 16 amino acids. V lost 4 bases and J 8 bases, leaving 20 bases between the germline ends. CDR3 nucleotides: TGTGCCAGCAGTTCCGGAACCCGGGGTGACTGGGAAAAACTGTTTTTT. Its protein product is CASSSGTRGDWEKLFF.

The V and J genes are TRBV5-4 and TRBJ2-5; D unresolved. Germline CDR1 and CDR2: SGHNT and YYREEE (reference sequence). The CDR3 length is 12 residues. With 2 bases removed from V and 3 bases from J, the gap between germline ends came to 5 bases. This CDR3 reads CASSFQKETQYF. The CDR3 DNA reads as TGTGCCAGCAGCTTCCAGAAAGAGACCCAGTACTTC. Complete variable domain (other parts from reference TRBV5-4 and TRBJ2-5): ETGVTQSPTHLIKTRGQQVTLRCSSQSGHNTVSWYQQALGQGPQFIFQYYREEENGRGNFPPRFSGLQFPNYSSELNVNALELDDSALYLCASSFQKETQYFGPGTRLLVL.

The V gene is TRBV5-1, the J gene TRBJ2-5; 10 nucleotides agree with TRBD2. Germline values: CDR1 SGHRS, CDR2 YFSETQ. V lost 3 bases, J lost 3 bases, and 5 bases stayed unmatched. The length of the CDR3 is 15 residues. The CDR3 reads CASSSQGLAKETQYF. CDR3 coding DNA: TGCGCCAGCAGCTCCCAGGGACTAGCGAAAGAGACCCAGTACTTC.

This rearrangement joins TRBV5-1 to TRBJ2-2; D gene uncertain. V lost 4 bases and J lost 4, with 11 bases in between. Germline assignment: CDR1 SGHRS and CDR2 YFSETQ. The CDR3 extends over 14 amino acids. The DNA of the CDR3 is TGCGCCAGCAGCCCCCCTGTGAGCACCGGGGAGCTGTTTTTT. This translates into CASSPPVSTGELFF. Together with reference TRBV5-1 and TRBJ2-2, the CDR3 gives the full variable domain: KAGVTQTPRYLIKTRGQQVTLSCSPISGHRSVSWYQQTPGQGLQFLFEYFSETQRNKGNFPGRFSGRQFSNSRSEMNVSTLELGDSALYLCASSPPVSTGELFFGEGSRLTVL.

The gene calls are TRBV10-1 and TRBJ2-1; TRBD2 agrees at 7 bases. CDR3 length equals 14 residues. Germline V gene sequence: CDR1 WNHNN, CDR2 SYGVQD (reference sequence). V dropped 4 bases and J dropped 8; count of bases not matched to a gene: 8. The CDR3 loop reads CASSGGGSGDEQFF. CDR3 bases: TGCGCCAGCAGTGGAGGCGGGAGCGGTGATGAGCAGTTCTTC.